The source of this T cell receptor (beta chain) is a study of blood T cell repertoires in COVID-19. About the study: The United States, Italy and Spain were the sources of the acute and convalescent COVID-19 samples.

Sequenced by immunoSEQ multiplex PCR; TCRdb stores in-frame clones only, minus some. The repertoire holds 150,000 to 200,000 clones, with around 87% as singletons. The sequenced sample was peripheral blood. The TCR sequence derives from a woman over 75 in a cohort sampled during active or convalescent COVID-19.

The CDR3 DNA is TGTGCCAGCAGTTATACTCCAGGGTCGGATCAGCCCCAGCATTTT. Translation: CASSYTPGSDQPQHF. The J gene is TRBJ1-5, the V gene TRBV5-8; TRBD1 is a possible D gene (5 bases). Deletions cut 5 bases from V and 5 bases from J, with 17 bases between. This CDR3 has 15 amino acids. The germline gives CDR1 SGHTS, CDR2 YDEGEE.